This T cell receptor (beta chain) came from a study of cytomegalovirus exposure and HLA in healthy donors. Whole-study findings and limits: In a later analysis, at a false discovery rate of 0.05, under 20,000 TCR beta sequences were associated with HLA alleles. Reportedly, HLA-A and HLA-B alleles of most subjects were accurately predicted from TCR beta. Among the CMV-associated chains, three were confirmed in vitro as specific for CMV antigens.

Notes on this clone: The target antigen is unknown.

The PCR was carried out with 60 Vbeta primers and 13 Jbeta primers. Method: immunoSEQ multiplex PCR; TCRdb's copy keeps in-frame clones and lacks some. Among about 190,000 clones, 73% were seen once, and the ten largest hold 1.8%. This clonotype was sampled from a woman aged 25 to 39 in good health and CMV-seronegative. The sequenced sample consisted of PBMCs.

Written as DNA, the CDR3 is TGTGCCATCAGTGGGCTGGACAGGGGTCGCTACGAGCAGTACTTC. Translating it yields CAISGLDRGRYEQYF. This chain uses TRBV10-3 with TRBJ2-7; 9 bases are shared with TRBD1. The CDR3 spans 15 residues. V trimming: 4 bases; J trimming: 3 bases; junction bases outside the gene matches: 7. Germline V CDR1 and CDR2: ENHRY, SYGVKD.